Described below is a single T cell receptor beta chain sequence and its context. The target of this receptor is not known. Base qualities were left out, and no much larger clone turns up one base away. Using the deep immunoSEQ assay, multiplex PCR amplified TCR CDR3 regions from genomic DNA. Extracted genomic DNA from each cell subset was spread evenly across all wells of several immunoSEQ 96-well plates, with each plate serving as a replicate. Each replicate PCR for sorted subsets received approximately 220 ng genomic DNA, equal to about 30,000 T cell genomes. Purified libraries were measured with a Qubit 3.0 fluorometer, size-checked on a Bioanalyzer 2100, and measured again with the KAPA Library Quantification kit. A separate single-read 150-cycle Illumina NextSeq 550 flow cell was used to sequence each immunoSEQ 96-well plate. Per the authors' processing: Because the immunoSEQ output included only junctional sequences and no quality scores, the filtering could not be the same as the filtering used for full-length reads. Sequences were annotated with PyIR, a Python wrapper for IgBLAST v1.9, and V/J genes and CDR3 were assigned using IMGT germline references. Reads were filtered out if the reads had weak V/J assignments (E-value above 1e-6), no CDR3, stop codons, out-of-frame junctions, or ambiguous translated residues. V3J clonotypes were defined as sequences sharing the same inferred V gene, J gene, and CDR3 amino acid sequence. Percentage overlap between repertoires was calculated by dividing the number of shared unique clonotypes by the size of the smaller repertoire. Repertoire richness was assessed with RTK rarefaction, the Chao1 estimator, and Recon v2.1 estimates of unobserved clonotypes. Generation probabilities for all TCRbeta clonotypes obtained by the gDNA method from several donors were computed using OLGA. The source is immuneACCESS, and TCRdb retained only in-frame sequences with V and J called. Part of the clones is not carried over; for the studies checked, unresolved V genes explain less than half of this, and the remainder is unexplained. The D gene and trimming were derived from the DNA, and the V and J assignments and clone size from that table. The sample includes approximately 1,000,000 clones, with around 77% observed a single time. 0.85% to 1% of the sample is held by the ten biggest clonotypes.

Donors were healthy HIV-negative adults with no recently reported acute infections or vaccinations. Every donor was a Caucasian adult residing in Nashville, Tennessee, USA. CD4+ T cells were enriched by magnetic negative selection; naive cells were then positively selected on CD45RA, and the negative fraction formed the memory subset. Blood was collected by leukapheresis, and PBMCs were isolated by Ficoll-Histopaque density gradient centrifugation and then cryopreserved in liquid nitrogen vapor phase. Analytical flow cytometry was used to check the purity and quantity of each magnetically sorted T cell population. Each sorted fraction had its genomic DNA isolated and then quantified by UV absorbance on a Nanodrop 2000c. This specimen belongs to a study of shared clonotypes between healthy human individuals (dated by TCRdb to 2020 to 2022). Looking at the study overall: The cohort included a few men and two women between 18 and 49 years of age. To estimate repertoire size and how much clonotype sharing occurs between individuals, the study deeply sequenced the blood TCR repertoires of roughly 5 healthy adults. Per donor, leukapheresis produced somewhere between about 0.94 and 10 billion PBMCs. Libraries were prepared and TCR repertoires were sequenced by different laboratories using diverse techniques, in order to increase sequencing depth and limit assay-specific biases. For each donor, CD4 naive and CD4 memory were each run on three plates, CD8 naive on two plates, and CD8 memory on one plate. General conclusions and limits of the study: Naive subsets generally had larger estimated clonotype richness than memory subsets. Sampling was restricted to blood, and TCR repertoires in tissues likely differ from the TCR repertoires found in blood. Higher generation probabilities were observed for clonotypes shared by all four sorted-subset donors than for non-shared clonotypes. Based on pairwise subsampling, the degree of clonotype sharing among donors was expected to be affected by sequencing depth. Sharing across a few donors was observed for approximately 5% of naive CD4, 3.5% of naive CD8, 2% to 2.5% of memory CD4, and approximately 0.41% of memory CD8 clonotypes. The small number of donors limited the genetic and exposure-history diversity represented. Even with the large sequencing depth, rarefaction of the sorted-subset datasets indicated that sequencing was incomplete.

This TCR was recovered from a man between 18 and 35 years old in good health. Some clones in this sample may be carry-over from other donors' samples. The specimen sequenced was memory CD4+ T cells from PBMCs. The cell subset or site label for this specimen denotes: CD45RA-negative fraction.

The CDR3 region reads CASSYSRGGARVTQYF. The DNA reads TGTGCCAGCAGTTACTCGCGGGGGGGGGCCCGTGTGACCCAGTACTTC. The rearranged segments are TRBV6-6 and TRBJ2-5; a stretch of 9 junction bases matches TRBD2. For CDR1 and CDR2, the germline V gene (reference sequence) lists MNHNY and SVGAGI. The junction shows trimming of 0 bases on V and 7 bases on J, and the gene matches do not reach 9 bases of it. From the cysteine through the phenylalanine, the CDR3 covers 16 amino acids. Only CDR3 DNA remains: 48 bases, in frame from the first base.